The clone carrying this T cell receptor (beta chain) was observed a single time. Antigen unknown. The CDR3 extends over 13 amino acids. The germline gives CDR1 MNHEY, CDR2 SVGAGI. The V gene lost 0 bases and the J gene lost 7 bases, with 9 bases spanning the gap. This record belongs to a study of brain T cells in children with intractable seizures. Study-level findings and limits: Absence of clones before surgery may stem from lower sequencing depth.

Pre-surgery treatment included at least one anti-epileptic drug. TCRdb's table, derived via immunoSEQ multiplex PCR, lists solely in-frame clones and lacks some. Of 110,000 or so clones listed, 90% to 95% are singletons. This TCR came from a boy under two years old with hemimegalencephaly and intractable seizures. V gene TRBV6-5 combines with J gene TRBJ1-1, with D unclear. The sample in question was peripheral blood, obtained at surgery. Here the CDR3 DNA reads TGTGCCAGCAGTTACTCGATTTCTGGTGAAGCTTTCTTT. Protein sequence: CASSYSISGEAFF.